This T cell receptor (beta chain) emerged from a study of shared clonotypes between healthy human individuals. Across the study: Per donor, three plates held CD4 naive cells, three held CD4 memory, two held CD8 naive and one held CD8 memory. Study-wide points: An anticipated effect of sequencing depth on clonotype sharing among donors was recognized. Blood was the sole source, and tissue repertoires probably differ.

Some clones are missing from TCRdb's copy, which holds only in-frame ones; the method was immunoSEQ multiplex PCR. The table records about 2 million clones, 85% to 95% of them present only once. In the case of this clone: The target antigen is unknown.

The V end was cut by 3 bases, the J end by 5 bases, with 19 bases between. The CDR3 length is 16 residues. The germline V gene encodes CDR1 SNHLY and CDR2 FYNNEI. In the naive CD8 group, cells lacked CD45RO and were positively selected for CCR7, so terminally differentiated effector memory CD45RA+ cells were left out. Specimen: naive CD8+ T cells sorted from blood. The clonotype was recovered from a man aged 18 to 30 in good health. This sequence joins TRBV2 and TRBJ2-5; possible D gene TRBD2, 7 bases. CDR3 DNA: TGTGCCAGCAGTGATAGGGGGGAGGGCATTGAGGAGACCCAGTACTTC. Translating gives CASSDRGEGIEETQYF. Drawing the rest from reference TRBV2 and TRBJ2-5, the complete variable domain is EPEVTQTPSHQVTQMGQEVILRCVPISNHLYFYWYRQILGQKVEFLVSFYNNEISEKSEIFDDQFSVERPDGSNFTLKIRSTKLEDSAMYFCASSDRGEGIEETQYFGPGTRLLVL.